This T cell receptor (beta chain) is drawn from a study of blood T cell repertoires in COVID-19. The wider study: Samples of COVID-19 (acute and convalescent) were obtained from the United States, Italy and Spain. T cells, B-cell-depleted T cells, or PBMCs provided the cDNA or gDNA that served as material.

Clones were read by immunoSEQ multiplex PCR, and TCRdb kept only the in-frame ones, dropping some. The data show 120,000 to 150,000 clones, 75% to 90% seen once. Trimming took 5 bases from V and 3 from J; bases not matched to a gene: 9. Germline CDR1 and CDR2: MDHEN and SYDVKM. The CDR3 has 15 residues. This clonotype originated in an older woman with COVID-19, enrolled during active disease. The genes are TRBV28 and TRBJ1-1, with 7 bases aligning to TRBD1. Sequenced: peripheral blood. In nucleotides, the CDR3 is TGTGCCAGCAGTACCTGGGACAGCAGTTACACTGAAGCTTTCTTT. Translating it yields CASSTWDSSYTEAFF.